The 32 T cell receptor beta chains given below trace back to one sample, sequenced in a study of T cells in Graves' hyperthyroidism and ophthalmopathy. Amplification of TCR beta CDR3 regions used RNA as the template. A first-round RT-PCR of the TCR CDR3 used the HTBI primer set. TCRdb redid the calling of the multiplex PCR reads with MiXCR, one entry per CDR3 protein. The sample carries more than 550,000 distinct CDR3 sequences, approximately 19% recorded once. The sequenced material came from blood. These receptors all come from a woman between 50 and 59 years old with Graves' hyperthyroidism that later progressed to Graves' ophthalmopathy.

The chain combines TRBV20-1 with TRBJ1-5; D may be TRBD1 (6 bases). This CDR3 is built from 15 residues. Trimming stripped 5 bases from V and 1 base from J, with 15 bases between. The germline CDR1 and CDR2 sequences are DFQATT and SNEGSKA (reference sequence). For the CDR3, the DNA is TGCAGTGCTTTACAGGGAGCTTCGAGCAATCAGCCCCAGCATTTT. Protein: CSALQGASSNQPQHF.

The chain couples TRBV29-1 to TRBJ1-2, with 7 bases that match TRBD1. The CDR3 loop spans 11 amino acids. The V and J ends lost 0 bases and 12 bases, in that order; junction bases with no gene match: 4. The germline V gene has CDR1 SQVTM and CDR2 ANQGSEA. Here the CDR3 DNA reads TGCAGCGTTGAAGATGGGAGGGGGCACACCTTC. It encodes CSVEDGRGHTF.

This clonotype showed up many times. The V gene is TRBV30, the J gene TRBJ2-7; D possibly corresponds to TRBD2 (6 bases). This CDR3 is 14 amino acids long. The germline V gene encodes CDR1 GTSNPN and CDR2 SVGIG (reference sequence). V lost 4 bases, J lost 0 bases, and 13 bases lay in between. In nucleotides, the CDR3 is TGTGCCTGGAAAAGGGACTCTCGCTCCTACGAGCAGTACTTC. It yields the protein CAWKRDSRSYEQYF. Variable domain in full (rest from reference TRBV30 and TRBJ2-7): SQTIHQWPATLVQPVGSPLSLECTVEGTSNPNLYWYRQAAGRGLQLLFYSVGIGQISSEVPQNLSASRPQDRQFILSSKKLLLSDSGFYLCAWKRDSRSYEQYFGPGTRLTVT.

In this sample, this clonotype turned up many times. This chain connects TRBV3-1 to TRBJ1-2; TRBD1 agrees at 8 bases. The CDR3 has 15 residues. The germline V gene encodes CDR1 LGHDT and CDR2 YNNKEL (reference sequence). V gave up 0 bases and J gave up 8 bases; unmatched junction bases: 8. The DNA of the CDR3 is TGTGCCAGCAGCCAAGAAGCGACGGGGACAGGCGGCTACACCTTC. It codes for CASSQEATGTGGYTF.

There are many counts of this clonotype. The chain couples TRBV6-2 or TRBV6-3 to TRBJ2-2, with D maybe TRBD1 (6 bases). The CDR3 has 20 residues. CDR1 is MNHEY, CDR2 SVGEGT, per germline. V was cut by 4 bases and J by 5 bases, with 29 bases left in between. For the CDR3, the DNA is TGTGCCAGCAGTTTCCGTACAGGGTTATTGGGCCCGCCCGAGACCGGGGAGCTGTTTTTT. It codes for CASSFRTGLLGPPETGELFF.

Only a few counts were recorded for this clonotype. The chain is built from TRBV20-1 and TRBJ1-1; D call uncertain. This CDR3 region has 13 residues. Trimming took 5 bases from V and 2 from J, leaving 12 bases between them. The germline gives CDR1 DFQATT, CDR2 SNEGSKA (reference sequence). The chain's CDR3 is CSAPSGYNTEAFF. The CDR3, as DNA: TGCAGTGCTCCTAGCGGTTATAACACTGAAGCTTTCTTT.

This clonotype has just a few counts. The chain has TRBV18 and TRBJ2-3; D possibly corresponds to TRBD1 (5 bases). Trimming stripped 5 bases from V and 1 base from J, with 13 bases between. The CDR3 has 15 residues. Germline V gene lookup returns CDR1 KGHSH and CDR2 LQKENI. CDR3 nucleotide sequence: TGTGCCAGCTCATACTCGACAGACCGCACAGATACGCAGTATTTT. This gives the protein CASSYSTDRTDTQYF.

This clonotype was counted at least ten times. The chain is built from TRBV20-1 and TRBJ2-7, with D possibly called TRBD1 or TRBD2 (5 bases each). Germline values: CDR1 DFQATT, CDR2 SNEGSKA (reference sequence). The CDR3 has 13 amino acids. Trimming cost V 5 bases and J 2 bases, with 13 bases left between them. This CDR3 is CSARPGGTYEQYF. The CDR3, as DNA: TGCAGTGCTCGCCCTGGGGGTACCTACGAGCAGTACTTC.

The chain links TRBV11-2 to TRBJ2-3, with 7 positions matching TRBD2. Germline V lookup: CDR1 SGHAT, CDR2 FQNNGV. The CDR3 loop spans 16 amino acids. Trimming removed 2 bases from V and 2 bases from J; junction bases left unmatched: 7. The CDR3, as DNA: TGTGCCAGCAGCTTATTCGCTAGCGGCTTCACAGATACGCAGTATTTT. Translation gives CASSLFASGFTDTQYF. Full variable domain (missing parts from reference TRBV11-2 and TRBJ2-3): EAGVAQSPRYKIIEKRQSVAFWCNPISGHATLYWYQQILGQGPKLLIQFQNNGVVDDSQLPKDRFSAERLKGVDSTLKIQPAKLEDSAVYLCASSLFASGFTDTQYFGPGTRLTVL.

This clonotype has ten or more counts. The chain is built from TRBV3-1 and TRBJ1-5; D unresolved. V lost 4 bases, J lost 6 bases, and 10 bases lay in between. Germline CDR1 is LGHDT and CDR2 is YNNKEL (reference sequence). This CDR3 contains 13 residues. The CDR3 here is CASSRRGSQPQHF. The DNA for the CDR3 is TGTGCCAGCAGCCGAAGAGGGAGTCAGCCCCAGCATTTT.

The chain employs TRBV2 and TRBJ2-3; 9 positions agree with TRBD2. Germline loops: CDR1 SNHLY, CDR2 FYNNEI. V dropped 8 bases and J dropped 10; count of bases not matched to a gene: 13. The CDR3 has 14 residues. CDR3 in DNA: TGTGCCAGCCAAAAACGGGCTAGCGGGGAGTCGCAGTATTTT. Translation gives CASQKRASGESQYF.

This clonotype was seen at least ten times. The chain has TRBV5-5 and TRBJ2-5; D may be TRBD2 (6 bases). Germline CDR1 is SGHKS and CDR2 is YYEKEE (reference sequence). The length of the CDR3 is 13 residues. Trimming shortened V by 0 bases and J by 3 bases, and 6 bases separated the two germline ends. For the CDR3, the DNA is TGTGCCAGCAGCTTGGGACTAGAAGAGACCCAGTACTTC. Its protein product is CASSLGLEETQYF.

The rearrangement uses TRBV12-3 or TRBV12-4 and TRBJ1-1, with no clear D. The CDR3 length is 13 residues. Trimming took 4 bases from V and 7 from J, leaving 13 bases between them. The CDR3 region has the DNA TGTGCCAGCAGTTACCAAATTCAGGATGAAGCTTTCTTT. Translating it yields CASSYQIQDEAFF.

The chain links TRBV25-1 to TRBJ2-5, with 8 bases fitting TRBD1. The CDR3 runs 16 residues. V was pared by 3 bases and J by 0 bases, with 6 bases of the junction left unmatched. CDR1 is MGHDK, CDR2 SYGVNS, per germline. CDR3 sequence: CASSESGRGHQETQYF. In DNA form, the CDR3 reads TGTGCCAGCAGTGAGTCGGGCAGGGGGCACCAAGAGACCCAGTACTTC. Supplemented by reference TRBV25-1 and TRBJ2-5, the full variable domain reads EADIYQTPRYLVIGTGKKITLECSQTMGHDKMYWYQQDPGMELHLIHYSYGVNSTEKGDLSSESTVSRIRTEHFPLTLESARPSHTSQYLCASSESGRGHQETQYFGPGTRLLVL.

This clonotype was counted ten times or more. J is TRBJ2-7 and V is TRBV11-2; D not certain. This CDR3 spans 13 amino acids. V lost 4 bases, J lost 1 base, and 8 bases lay in between. CDR1 and CDR2 from the germline V gene are SGHAT and FQNNGV. The CDR3: CASSSGVSYEQYF. As DNA, the CDR3 is TGTGCCAGCAGCTCTGGGGTTTCCTACGAGCAGTACTTC.

A few counts support this clonotype. This rearrangement joins TRBV6-1 to TRBJ1-5; D uncertain. The CDR3 covers 11 residues. Germline V gene data show CDR1 as MNHNS and CDR2 as SASEGT. Trimming took off 8 bases at V and 0 bases at J, with 2 bases between the two ends. In DNA, the CDR3 is TGTGCCAGCGATAGCAATCAGCCCCAGCATTTT. Residues: CASDSNQPQHF.

This clonotype came up many times. The chain couples TRBV20-1 to TRBJ1-4, with D perhaps TRBD1 (5 bases). This CDR3 comprises 12 residues. Deletions cut 3 bases from V and 7 bases from J, with 9 bases between. Germline V gene data show CDR1 as DFQATT and CDR2 as SNEGSKA (reference sequence). CDR3 protein: CSASLRGEKLFF. Here the CDR3 DNA reads TGCAGTGCTAGTCTAAGGGGTGAAAAACTGTTTTTT.

This clonotype came up a few times. V and J are TRBV7-3 and TRBJ2-1, with 12 bases that match TRBD2. Germline loops: CDR1 SGHTA, CDR2 FQGTGA. The V segment lost 2 bases and the J segment 9 bases; nucleotides outside the gene matches: 8. The CDR3 consists of 16 residues. In DNA, the CDR3 is TGTGCCAGCAGCTTAGGGTCTAGCGGGGGGGCCGGTGAGCAGTTCTTC. Amino acids: CASSLGSSGGAGEQFF.

This clonotype was seen only a few times. CDR3 bases: TGTGCCTGGAGTGTAAACAGGGATGGGGGCTACACCTTC. It yields the protein CAWSVNRDGGYTF. This sequence joins TRBV30 and TRBJ1-2; possibly TRBD1 for D (6 bases). Trimming shortened V by 0 bases and J by 8 bases, and 13 bases separated the two germline ends. CDR1 and CDR2 (germline): GTSNPN, SVGIG (reference sequence). There are 13 residues in the CDR3. Using reference TRBV30 and TRBJ1-2 for the parts outside the CDR3, the full variable domain is SQTIHQWPATLVQPVGSPLSLECTVEGTSNPNLYWYRQAAGRGLQLLFYSVGIGQISSEVPQNLSASRPQDRQFILSSKKLLLSDSGFYLCAWSVNRDGGYTFGSGTRLTVV.

This clonotype was seen repeatedly, ten times or more. V usage is TRBV3-1 and J usage is TRBJ2-4, with 8 positions matching TRBD2. Germline V gives CDR1 LGHDT, CDR2 YNNKEL (reference sequence). Trimming took 4 bases from V and 8 from J; bases not matched to a gene: 7. This CDR3 comprises 14 residues. CDR3 region: CASSPAGRGDIQYF. CDR3 sequence (DNA): TGTGCCAGCAGCCCGGCTGGGCGGGGGGACATTCAGTACTTC.

The chain is built from TRBV24-1 and TRBJ2-1; TRBD2 agrees at 10 bases. The length of the CDR3 is 18 residues. Germline values: CDR1 KGHDR, CDR2 SFDVKD. The J segment lost 8 bases and the V segment lost 3 bases, leaving 15 bases of the junction unmatched. CDR3 DNA: TGTGCCACCAGTGATACCTCTTCTAGCGGGGGAAATTACGATGAGCAGTTCTTC. Residues: CATSDTSSSGGNYDEQFF.

The rearrangement joins TRBV9 to TRBJ2-5, with a weak D call TRBD2 (7 bases). V lost 3 bases, J lost 4 bases, and 16 bases lay in between. Germline values: CDR1 SGDLS, CDR2 YYNGEE. The CDR3 length is 15 residues. CDR3 coding DNA: TGTGCCAGCAGCGAGGGCGGCGGGGGCTCAGAGACCCAGTACTTC. Amino acid sequence: CASSEGGGGSETQYF. Supplemented by reference TRBV9 and TRBJ2-5, the full variable domain reads DSGVTQTPKHLITATGQRVTLRCSPRSGDLSVYWYQQSLDQGLQFLIQYYNGEERAKGNILERFSAQQFPDLHSELNLSSLELGDSALYFCASSEGGGGSETQYFGPGTRLLVL.

Turning to this clonotype: Being one base from a much bigger clone, this may be a read error. The chain uses TRBV20-1 and TRBJ1-1, with 7 positions matching TRBD1. Germline values: CDR1 DFQATT, CDR2 SNEGSKA (reference sequence). This CDR3 is built from 14 residues. The CDR3 protein is CNARRGQMNTEAFF. CDR3 nucleotides: TGCAATGCTCGACGGGGACAGATGAACACTGAAGCTTTCTTT.

This clonotype was counted many times. The chain joins TRBV12-3 or TRBV12-4 to TRBJ1-2, with no clear D. The V and J ends lost 2 bases and 3 bases respectively, with 10 bases between them. There are 14 residues in the CDR3. The CDR3: CASSLLGLDYGYTF. In DNA form, the CDR3 reads TGTGCCAGCAGTTTACTCGGTCTTGACTATGGCTACACCTTC.

This clonotype came up many times. The chain recombines TRBV12-3 or TRBV12-4 with TRBJ1-6, with TRBD1 matching 10 bases. The CDR3 loop spans 16 amino acids. The V segment lost 4 bases and the J segment 9 bases; nucleotides outside the gene matches: 9. The CDR3 DNA follows: TGTGCCAGCAGTTCCGCGGGACAGGGGTTTACTTCACCCCTCCACTTT. Its protein is CASSSAGQGFTSPLHF.

This clonotype was counted a few times. The chain uses TRBV5-1 and TRBJ2-2; D is unclear. CDR1 and CDR2 (germline): SGHRS, YFSETQ. With 1 base removed from V and 6 bases from J, the gap between germline ends came to 10 bases. The CDR3 runs 14 residues. CDR3 amino acids: CASSLRPWAGELFF. In DNA form, the CDR3 reads TGCGCCAGCAGCTTGAGACCCTGGGCCGGGGAGCTGTTTTTT. Combining the CDR3 with reference TRBV5-1 and TRBJ2-2 gives the whole variable domain KAGVTQTPRYLIKTRGQQVTLSCSPISGHRSVSWYQQTPGQGLQFLFEYFSETQRNKGNFPGRFSGRQFSNSRSEMNVSTLELGDSALYLCASSLRPWAGELFFGEGSRLTVL.

The V and J genes are TRBV28 and TRBJ1-2, with D unresolved. V lost 6 bases and J 2 bases, leaving 25 bases between the germline ends. Germline loops: CDR1 MDHEN, CDR2 SYDVKM. The CDR3 has 18 amino acids. The CDR3 spells CASSSIVVYTSRNYGYTF. CDR3 nucleotide sequence: TGTGCCAGCAGCTCCATTGTGGTATACACTTCCCGCAACTATGGCTACACCTTC.

The chain employs TRBV6-1 and TRBJ2-2; 7 bases match TRBD1. CDR1 and CDR2 (germline): MNHNS, SASEGT. V trimming: 10 bases; J trimming: 2 bases; junction bases outside the gene matches: 13. There are 16 residues in the CDR3. The CDR3 coding sequence is TGTGCCAACAGCACAACCGGGACAGCAAACACCGGGGAGCTGTTTTTT. Translated: CANSTTGTANTGELFF.

The sample holds a few counts of this clonotype. The chain is built from TRBV6-1 and TRBJ1-1; D perhaps matches TRBD1 (5 bases). This CDR3 has 14 residues. With 6 bases removed from V and 3 bases from J, the gap between germline ends came to 14 bases. The V gene's germline CDR1 is MNHNS and CDR2 SASEGT. CDR3 DNA: TGTGCCAGCAGCTGGACACTAGTTGACACTGAAGCTTTCTTT. Translated: CASSWTLVDTEAFF.

In its sample, this clonotype was seen a few times. The chain has TRBV9 and TRBJ2-3, with D maybe TRBD2 (6 bases). Trimming left V 4 bases short and J 5 bases short, with 23 bases between. The CDR3 has 17 amino acids. CDR1 SGDLS and CDR2 YYNGEE come from the germline V gene. CDR3: CASSPLGPGDWGDTQYF. Written as DNA, the CDR3 is TGTGCCAGCAGCCCCCTGGGGCCCGGGGACTGGGGAGATACGCAGTATTTT.

This sequence joins TRBV7-3 and TRBJ2-5, with D possibly matching TRBD2 (6 bases). V was shortened by 2 bases and J by 2 bases, with 12 bases between the two germline ends. This CDR3 spans 15 amino acids. The germline V gene has CDR1 SGHTA and CDR2 FQGTGA. The CDR3 sequence is CASSLRGGEQETQYF. In DNA form, the CDR3 reads TGTGCCAGCAGCTTACGTGGAGGGGAGCAAGAGACCCAGTACTTC.

This clonotype was picked up a small number of times. The chain couples TRBV9 to TRBJ2-3; D unresolved. Trimming shortened V by 4 bases and J by 1 base, and 13 bases separated the two germline ends. Germline assignment: CDR1 SGDLS and CDR2 YYNGEE. The CDR3 loop spans 15 amino acids. The CDR3 DNA follows: TGTGCCAGCAGCCCCCGCCATGTCGGCACAGATACGCAGTATTTT. This encodes CASSPRHVGTDTQYF. The whole variable domain, remainder taken from reference TRBV9 and TRBJ2-3, is DSGVTQTPKHLITATGQRVTLRCSPRSGDLSVYWYQQSLDQGLQFLIQYYNGEERAKGNILERFSAQQFPDLHSELNLSSLELGDSALYFCASSPRHVGTDTQYFGPGTRLTVL.